The T cell receptor (beta chain) described here comes from a study of CD8 T cells in Susac syndrome. Study-wide findings and caveats: TCR sequencing and HLA analysis covered a relatively small number of individuals.

Reverse transcription of roughly 0.45 to 1 ug RNA used random hexamers. An immunoSEQ multiplex PCR generated amplified TCR beta CDR3 products spanning 54 Vbeta and 13 Jbeta. TCRdb itself ran the immunoSEQ multiplex PCR reads through MiXCR, one entry per CDR3 protein. The sample consists of some 180,000 distinct CDR3 sequences, just under 95% of them appearing once. Note on this clonotype: As yet, its antigen is unknown.

CDR3 length: 17 amino acids. From germline, CDR1 is MNHEY and CDR2 SMNVEV (reference sequence). V lost 4 bases, J lost 5 bases, and 11 bases stayed unmatched. TCR beta sequencing was performed on blood CD8+ and CD4+ T cells. Isolation of CD8+ and CD4+ T cells was performed negatively, whereas enrichment of TEMRA cells was done by FACS. V usage is TRBV27 and J usage is TRBJ2-5; 12 bases are a match to TRBD2. The origin of this receptor is a human donor in good health. The sequencing sample was made of CD4+ T cells from PBMCs. The CDR3 nucleotides read TGTGCCAGCAGTTCCCGGACTAGCGGGAAATCGACGGAGACCCAGTACTTC. It specifies CASSSRTSGKSTETQYF.